A selection of T cell receptor beta chains follows, all from one sample in a study of PD-1 blockade in classical Hodgkin lymphoma. Produced via immunoSEQ multiplex PCR; TCRdb's table is partial and in-frame only. The data show 29,000 or so clones, around 71% seen once. The material sequenced was peripheral blood mononuclear cells (PBMCs), taken before the second cycle of nivolumab. The source of these receptors is a human donor with classical Hodgkin lymphoma. Both conserved end residues are part of each CDR3. D genes are given only for firm matches. Not all rows give a size; the values are once, few, many and, for expanded clones, a class.

d_call	v_call	clone_size	j_call	cdr3_nt	cdr3_aa
NA	TRBV29-1	few	TRBJ1-2	TGCAGCGTTTCAGGGATGTTCGCTAACTATGGCTACACCTTC	CSVSGMFANYGYTF
NA	TRBV9	NA	TRBJ2-2	TGTGCCAGCAGCGTAGACACCGGGGAGCTGTTTTTT	CASSVDTGELFF
NA	TRBV11-2	NA	TRBJ1-2	TGTGCCAGCAGCTTAGGAGGTGGACGGGCTAACTATGGCTACACCTTC	CASSLGGGRANYGYTF
NA	TRBV27	few	TRBJ2-4	TGTGCCAGCAAGGCCAAAAACATTCAGTACTTC	CASKAKNIQYF
NA	TRBV7-6	NA	TRBJ2-7	TGTGCCAGCAGCACGGACGGCTACGAGCAGTACTTC	CASSTDGYEQYF
TRBD1	TRBV7-8	once	TRBJ1-2	TGTGCCAGCAGCCTTGGACAGGTTAACTATGGCTACACCTTC	CASSLGQVNYGYTF
TRBD2	TRBV27	NA	TRBJ2-3	TGTGCCAGCAGCCCCCAGGGACTAACGAGCACAGATACGCAGTATTTT	CASSPQGLTSTDTQYF
NA	TRBV7-9	NA	TRBJ2-1	TGTGCCAGCAGCTTATGGGGGGGCACCTACAATGAGCAGTTCTTC	CASSLWGGTYNEQFF
TRBD1	TRBV28	few	TRBJ2-7	TGTGCCAGCAGTTTACTGAAGGGGGCCCCCTCCGAGCAGTACTTC	CASSLLKGAPSEQYF
NA	TRBV2	once	TRBJ1-1	TGTGCCAGCAAGTGGATATCAGGGGACACTGAAGCTTTCTTT	CASKWISGDTEAFF
NA	TRBV13	NA	TRBJ2-3	TGTGCCAGCAGCAACGAACAGGGATTTGAAAGGACAGATACGCAGTATTTT	CASSNEQGFERTDTQYF
NA	TRBV9	NA	TRBJ2-2	TGTGCCAGCAGCGTTCCCACACTCGTCACCGGGGAGCTGTTTTTT	CASSVPTLVTGELFF
TRBD1	TRBV2	NA	TRBJ2-7	TGTGCCAGTGGGGGAAGGGACAGGGCCTACGAGCAGTACTTC	CASGGRDRAYEQYF
NA	TRBV5-1	NA	TRBJ1-1	TGCGCCAGCAGCTTACAGAGGAACACTGAAGCTTTCTTT	CASSLQRNTEAFF
NA	TRBV19	NA	TRBJ1-3	TGTGCCAGTGCCGACCGAAGGAACTCTGGAAACACCATATATTTT	CASADRRNSGNTIYF
NA	TRBV9	NA	TRBJ1-6	TGTGCCAGCAGCGTAGATGGGGGCGCCCATAATTCACCCCTCCACTTT	CASSVDGGAHNSPLHF
NA	TRBV4-1	NA	TRBJ1-4	TGCGCCAGCAGCCCGGAGGCTTCAACTAATGAAAAACTGTTTTTT	CASSPEASTNEKLFF
NA	TRBV28	once	TRBJ1-2	TGTGCCAGCAGTTCCTATGGCTACACCTTC	CASSSYGYTF
NA	TRBV11-2	NA	TRBJ1-1	TGTGCCAGCAGCCCTATGAGCACTGAAGCTTTCTTT	CASSPMSTEAFF
TRBD1	TRBV7-6	NA	TRBJ1-1	TGTGCCAGCAGCTACAGGGGTGGGGGCACTGAAGCTTTCTTT	CASSYRGGGTEAFF
NA	TRBV19	few	TRBJ1-3	TGTGCCAGTAGTAGGGCCTTGGGAATTGGTGCTGGAAACACCATATATTTT	CASSRALGIGAGNTIYF
NA	TRBV10-3	NA	TRBJ1-1	TGTGCCATCAGTGAGTCGGGGGTGGGGAACACTGAAGCTTTCTTT	CAISESGVGNTEAFF
NA	TRBV19	large	TRBJ1-5	TGTGCCAGTAGTATCATGAGTACCAGCAATCAGCCCCAGCATTTT	CASSIMSTSNQPQHF
NA	TRBV10-1	NA	TRBJ1-1	TGCGCCAGCAGTGAGACCCGGGGGAACACTGAAGCTTTCTTT	CASSETRGNTEAFF
NA	TRBV6-6	NA	TRBJ1-2	TGTGCCAGCAGCCCCACGATATTTAACTATGGCTACACCTTC	CASSPTIFNYGYTF
NA	TRBV5-6	NA	TRBJ2-1	TGTGCCAGCAGCCGATTTTATCTAGACAGCGACAATGAGCAATTCTTC	CASSRFYLDSDNEQFF
NA	TRBV19	NA	TRBJ1-2	TGTGCCAGTGGGGATCAGGGGCCTGGGGGCTACACCTTC	CASGDQGPGGYTF
NA	TRBV5-4	NA	TRBJ1-2	TGTGCCAGCAGCGTTAGGACAAAGTACCACTATGGCTACACCTTC	CASSVRTKYHYGYTF
TRBD2	TRBV19	NA	TRBJ2-2	TGTGCCAGTAGTATTAGACTAGCGTATACCGGGGAGCTGTTTTTT	CASSIRLAYTGELFF
NA	TRBV28	NA	TRBJ2-1	TGTGCCAGCAGCCTCTCGAGGGGGACGGGATCTAATGAGCAGTTCTTC	CASSLSRGTGSNEQFF
NA	TRBV6-6	NA	TRBJ2-7	TGTGCCAGCGAGGAGGGACAGAAACTCTACGAGCAGTACTTC	CASEEGQKLYEQYF
NA	TRBV23-1	large	TRBJ2-7	TGCGCCAGCAGTCAATCCCCGCAGCCCCACTCCTACGAGCAGTACTTC	CASSQSPQPHSYEQYF
TRBD2	TRBV29-1	NA	TRBJ2-1	TGCAGCGTTGGGAGTCTAGCGGGGGGATATGAGCAGTTCTTC	CSVGSLAGGYEQFF
NA	TRBV27	NA	TRBJ1-1	TGTGCCAGCAGGGGGGACACCTACACTGAAGCTTTCTTT	CASRGDTYTEAFF
NA	TRBV19	NA	TRBJ2-2	TGTGCCAGTAGTATCGCACCCAGCACCGGGGAGCTGTTTTTT	CASSIAPSTGELFF
NA	TRBV30	NA	TRBJ1-2	TGTGCCTTTTGGACAGAAGAAGACTATGGCTACACCTTC	CAFWTEEDYGYTF
NA	TRBV6-5	NA	TRBJ2-2	TGTGCCAGCAGTTATTCGACGGTCACCGGGGAGCTGTTTTTT	CASSYSTVTGELFF
NA	TRBV13	once	TRBJ1-1	TGTGCCAGCAGACCCGAGGGGACCGCAGAAGCTTTCTTT	CASRPEGTAEAFF
NA	TRBV7-6	NA	TRBJ2-3	TGTGCCAGCAGCTTAGTGAACACAGATACGCAGTATTTT	CASSLVNTDTQYF
NA	TRBV9	NA	TRBJ2-7	TGTGCCAGCAGCGGGCCTGTCGGGGAGCAGTACTTC	CASSGPVGEQYF